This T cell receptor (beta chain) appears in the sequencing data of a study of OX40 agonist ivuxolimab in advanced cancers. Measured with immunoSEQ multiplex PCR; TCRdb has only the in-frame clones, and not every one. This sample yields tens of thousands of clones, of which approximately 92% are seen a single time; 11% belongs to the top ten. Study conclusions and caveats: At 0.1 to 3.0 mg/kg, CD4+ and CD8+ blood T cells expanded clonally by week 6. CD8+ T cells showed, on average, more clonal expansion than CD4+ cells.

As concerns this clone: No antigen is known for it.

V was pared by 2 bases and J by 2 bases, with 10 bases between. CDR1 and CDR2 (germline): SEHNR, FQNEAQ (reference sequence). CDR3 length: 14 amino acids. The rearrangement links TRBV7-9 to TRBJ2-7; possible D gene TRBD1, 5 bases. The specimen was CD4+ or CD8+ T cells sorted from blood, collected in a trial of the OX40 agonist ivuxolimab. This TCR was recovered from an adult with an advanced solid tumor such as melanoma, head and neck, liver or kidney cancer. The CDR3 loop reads CASSLSAGPYEQYF. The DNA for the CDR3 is TGTGCCAGCAGCTTATCAGCAGGGCCCTACGAGCAGTACTTC.